Sequencing of this T cell receptor (beta chain) was carried out in a study of siplizumab effects on memory and regulatory T cells. Points from the study as a whole: It seemed that naive T cells were more diverse than memory cells and were major contributors to the alloresponse. Alloreactive sequences that could be traced to unstimulated CD4+ memory cells showed a significant reduction under siplizumab. No more than a minor fraction of alloreactive clones could be traced back to unstimulated subsets.

The CDR3 loop spans 10 amino acids. The V gene lost 10 bases and the J gene lost 2 bases, with 5 bases spanning the gap. Looked up from germline, CDR1 is MNHEY and CDR2 is SMNVEV (reference sequence). This clone was observed a handful of times. Antigen unknown. About 100,000 TCR templates per sample were assayed. TCRdb's copy holds only in-frame clones and misses some; the assay was immunoSEQ multiplex PCR. Of approximately 92,000 clones in the sample, just under 95% are singletons; the top ten hold roughly 1.3%. The chain employs TRBV27 and TRBJ1-1; D not resolved. The origin of this receptor is a human donor in good health. Sequenced input: non-Treg CD4+ T cells sorted from blood. The CDR3 is CATPNTEAFF. For the CDR3, the DNA is TGTGCCACCCCAAACACTGAAGCTTTCTTT.